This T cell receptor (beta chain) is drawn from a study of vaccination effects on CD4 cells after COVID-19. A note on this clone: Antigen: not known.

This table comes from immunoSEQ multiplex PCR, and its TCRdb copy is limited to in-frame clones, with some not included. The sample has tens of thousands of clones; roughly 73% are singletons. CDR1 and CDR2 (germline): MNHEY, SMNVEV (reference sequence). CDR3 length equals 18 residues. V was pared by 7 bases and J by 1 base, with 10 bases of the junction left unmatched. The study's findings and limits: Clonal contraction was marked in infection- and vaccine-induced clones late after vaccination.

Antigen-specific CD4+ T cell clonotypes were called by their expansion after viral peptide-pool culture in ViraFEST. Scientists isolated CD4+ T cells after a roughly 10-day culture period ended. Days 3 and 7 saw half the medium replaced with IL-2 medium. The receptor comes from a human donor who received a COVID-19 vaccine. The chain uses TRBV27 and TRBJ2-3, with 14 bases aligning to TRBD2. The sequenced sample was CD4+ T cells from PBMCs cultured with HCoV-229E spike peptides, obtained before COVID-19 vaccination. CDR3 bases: TGTGCCAGCACACCCCAAAGACTAGCGGGAGGGGGCACAGATACGCAGTATTTT. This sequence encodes CASTPQRLAGGGTDTQYF.